This TCR beta chain came from a study of spatial heterogeneity in lung cancer. A single record per CDR3 protein comes from TCRdb applying MiXCR to the 5' RACE reads. Counted here are around 63,000 distinct CDR3 sequences, about 6.3% occurring once; the ten biggest clones make up around 15%. Indicated time point: sample taken at primary tumor resection. Unsorted whole RNA of tumor, nontumor lung or frozen PBMC was sequenced. Looked up from germline, CDR1 is MNHEY and CDR2 is SMNVEV (reference sequence). CDR3 size: 14 residues. V was pared by 7 bases and J by 4 bases, with 17 bases between. This clonotype was picked up many times.

The receptor was isolated from a female donor with early-stage non-small cell lung cancer. This sequence joins TRBV27 and TRBJ2-7; no definite D call. The sequences come from PBMCs, collected at surgery. The CDR3 here is CASTRIAGVYEQYF. CDR3 in DNA: TGTGCCAGCACAAGAATTGCAGGAGTATACGAGCAGTACTTC.